The rows below give T cell receptor beta chains drawn from one sample of a study of cytotoxic CD8 clonotypes in ibrutinib-treated CLL. Measured with immunoSEQ multiplex PCR; TCRdb has only the in-frame clones, and not every one. The repertoire holds about 300,000 clones, with 67% as singletons. Here the sequenced sample was PBMCs, taken after 36 months of ibrutinib treatment. These receptors all come from a human donor with chronic lymphocytic leukemia. Each CDR3 is given with its conserved first and last residue. D genes are given only for firm matches. Rows may omit the clone size; those that give it use once, few, many or a size class.

V,J,D,size,CDR3,DNA
TRBV18,TRBJ1-3,.,.,CASSPPRTLSGNTIYF,TGTGCCAGCTCACCACCCAGAACTCTCTCTGGAAACACCATATATTTT
TRBV5-1,TRBJ2-7,TRBD1,few,CASSYSTGGTYEQYF,TGCGCCAGCAGCTACTCGACAGGGGGAACCTACGAGCAGTACTTC
TRBV9,TRBJ1-1,.,few,CASSVRGNTEAFF,TGTGCCAGCAGCGTTCGGGGAAACACTGAAGCTTTCTTT
TRBV21-1,TRBJ2-7,.,.,CASSRVGLAGGCYEQYF,TGTGCCAGCAGCCGGGTGGGACTAGCGGGAGGCTGCTACGAGCAGTACTTC
TRBV7-9,TRBJ1-2,.,.,CASSLEWDRDYGYTF,TGTGCCAGCAGCTTAGAGTGGGACCGGGACTATGGCTACACCTTC
TRBV27,TRBJ2-1,.,.,CASRTVGLGYNEQFF,TGTGCCAGCAGGACTGTGGGACTCGGCTACAATGAGCAGTTCTTC
TRBV11-2,TRBJ2-7,.,.,CASSRVRGVHEQYF,TGTGCCAGCAGCCGAGTTAGGGGTGTGCACGAGCAGTACTTC
TRBV2,TRBJ1-3,TRBD1,.,CASSDRGLLPTGNTIYF,TGTGCCAGCAGTGATAGGGGGCTACTCCCGACTGGAAACACCATATATTTT
TRBV6-1,TRBJ2-7,TRBD2,.,CASSGGLAGGLYEQYF,TGTGCCAGCAGTGGGGGACTAGCGGGGGGCCTCTACGAGCAGTACTTC
TRBV6-5,TRBJ1-2,.,once,CASRRGSNYGYTF,TGTGCCAGCAGGAGGGGCAGCAACTATGGCTACACCTTC
TRBV15,TRBJ1-2,.,few,CATSRYEVFSYGYTF,TGTGCCACCAGCAGATACGAGGTGTTCAGCTATGGCTACACCTTC
TRBV7-3,TRBJ2-1,TRBD2,.,CASSNVLAGGLNEQFF,TGTGCCAGCAGCAACGTACTAGCGGGGGGGCTCAATGAGCAGTTCTTC
TRBV9,TRBJ2-7,.,few,CASSVQVSYEQYF,TGTGCCAGCAGCGTACAGGTCTCCTACGAGCAGTACTTC
TRBV7-2,TRBJ1-2,.,.,CASSLELGEQGYTF,TGTGCCAGCAGCTTAGAACTCGGGGAACAAGGCTACACCTTC
TRBV15,TRBJ2-7,TRBD1,.,CATSREDRGPVEQYF,TGTGCCACCAGCAGAGAAGACAGGGGGCCTGTCGAGCAGTACTTC
TRBV7-9,TRBJ2-5,TRBD2,.,CASSFGTSGRNQETQYF,TGTGCCAGCAGCTTCGGGACTAGCGGGAGGAACCAAGAGACCCAGTACTTC
TRBV29-1,TRBJ2-5,TRBD1,.,CSVGRGETQYF,TGCAGCGTTGGCAGGGGGGAGACCCAGTACTTC
TRBV4-3,TRBJ2-1,TRBD2,.,CASSQGLAGEEQFF,TGCGCCAGCAGCCAAGGCCTAGCGGGAGAGGAGCAGTTCTTC
TRBV27,TRBJ2-3,.,few,CASSLRETDTQYF,TGTGCCAGCAGTTTACGGGAGACAGATACGCAGTATTTT
TRBV18,TRBJ1-4,.,few,CASSARTFGTNEKLFF,TGTGCCAGCTCAGCCCGGACCTTCGGAACTAATGAAAAACTGTTTTTT
TRBV29-1,TRBJ2-5,.,once,CSVVREIQETQYF,TGCAGCGTAGTCCGGGAGATCCAAGAGACCCAGTACTTC
TRBV7-8,TRBJ2-3,.,.,CASSLAPRADTQYF,TGTGCCAGCAGCTTAGCCCCTCGGGCGGATACGCAGTATTTT
TRBV4-3,TRBJ1-2,.,.,CASSQDLVVYYYGYTF,TGCGCCAGCAGCCAAGATCTTGTTGTATACTACTATGGCTACACCTTC
TRBV27,TRBJ2-5,.,.,CASTHSKGRGNQETQYF,TGTGCCAGCACCCACTCTAAGGGCCGGGGGAATCAAGAGACCCAGTACTTC
TRBV6-5,TRBJ1-5,TRBD1,few,CASSPTGGNQPQHF,TGTGCCAGCAGCCCGACAGGGGGCAATCAGCCCCAGCATTTT
TRBV5-1,TRBJ2-6,.,few,CASSLLQSGANVLTF,TGCGCCAGCAGCTTGCTACAATCTGGGGCCAACGTCCTGACTTTC
TRBV2,TRBJ2-1,TRBD2,.,CARDGGSSYNEQFF,TGTGCCAGAGACGGGGGGAGCTCCTACAATGAGCAGTTCTTC
TRBV19,TRBJ1-5,.,few,CASSIRQGGQPQHF,TGTGCCAGTAGTATTCGGCAGGGAGGTCAGCCCCAGCATTTT
TRBV29-1,TRBJ2-5,.,.,CSVEFWSSAAETQYF,TGCAGCGTTGAATTTTGGTCTAGCGCGGCGGAGACCCAGTACTTC
TRBV7-2,TRBJ1-3,.,.,CASSLVNSSGNTIYF,TGTGCCAGCAGCTTAGTGAATAGCTCTGGAAACACCATATATTTT
TRBV19,TRBJ1-1,.,.,CVSTSFWNTEAFF,TGTGTCAGTACGTCATTTTGGAACACTGAAGCTTTCTTT
TRBV28,TRBJ2-3,.,.,CASSLVPGDQSFTDTQYF,TGTGCCAGCAGTTTAGTTCCGGGGGACCAGAGCTTCACAGATACGCAGTATTTT
TRBV2,TRBJ1-5,.,.,CASSALNSNQPQHF,TGTGCCAGCAGTGCGTTGAATAGCAATCAGCCCCAGCATTTT
TRBV10-1,TRBJ1-6,TRBD1,few,CASRDVRDRVSPLHF,TGCGCCAGCAGGGACGTCCGGGACAGGGTTTCACCCCTCCACTTT
TRBV2,TRBJ2-7,TRBD1,.,CAGKPGQGSSEQYF,TGTGCCGGCAAACCGGGACAGGGGTCCTCCGAGCAGTACTTC
TRBV4-3,TRBJ1-4,.,.,CASSQRRREYEKLFF,TGCGCCAGCAGCCAAAGGAGACGAGAGTATGAAAAACTGTTTTTT
TRBV4-3,TRBJ2-3,TRBD2,.,CASSHGSGRSTDTQYF,TGCGCCAGCAGCCACGGTAGCGGGAGAAGCACAGATACGCAGTATTTT
TRBV7-2,TRBJ2-1,.,few,CASSHRAGHDEQFF,TGTGCCAGCAGTCACCGGGCAGGGCACGATGAGCAGTTCTTC
TRBV4-3,TRBJ2-1,TRBD2,.,CASSQFGLAGASDEQFF,TGCGCCAGCAGCCAATTCGGACTAGCGGGAGCAAGTGATGAGCAGTTCTTC
TRBV10-2,TRBJ1-1,.,.,CASSDTPPTPNTEAFF,TGCGCCAGCAGTGACACCCCGCCGACACCAAACACTGAAGCTTTCTTT
TRBV15,TRBJ2-1,.,.,CATSRVWQGKNEQFF,TGTGCCACCAGCAGAGTTTGGCAGGGCAAAAATGAGCAGTTCTTC
TRBV7-2,TRBJ2-7,TRBD1,.,CASSLTGGLPYEQYF,TGTGCCAGCAGCTTAACAGGGGGCCTCCCCTACGAGCAGTACTTC
TRBV29-1,TRBJ2-7,TRBD2,once,CSVGLAGRFSYEQYF,TGCAGCGTGGGACTAGCGGGTAGGTTCTCCTACGAGCAGTACTTC
TRBV5-4,TRBJ2-2,TRBD1,.,CASRTDRVLSGELFF,TGTGCCAGCAGAACCGACAGGGTACTGTCCGGGGAGCTGTTTTTT
TRBV27,TRBJ2-7,TRBD1,.,CASSLSGQGSGEQYF,TGTGCCAGCAGTTTAAGTGGACAGGGGTCTGGGGAGCAGTACTTC
TRBV5-1,TRBJ2-3,.,.,CASSLDGFYTDTQYF,TGCGCCAGCAGCTTGGATGGCTTCTACACAGATACGCAGTATTTT
TRBV18,TRBJ2-6,.,.,CASSTEGSGANVLTF,TGTGCCAGCTCAACCGAAGGCTCTGGGGCCAACGTCCTGACTTTC
TRBV2,TRBJ1-5,.,once,CASSGGAGNQPQHF,TGTGCCAGCAGTGGGGGGGCTGGCAATCAGCCCCAGCATTTT
TRBV7-9,TRBJ2-7,TRBD1,few,CASSGWTGVNEQYF,TGTGCCAGCAGCGGCTGGACAGGGGTTAATGAGCAGTACTTC
TRBV27,TRBJ1-2,TRBD1,few,CASRQGGYGYTF,TGTGCCAGCAGACAGGGGGGATATGGCTACACCTTC
TRBV5-1,TRBJ2-5,.,.,CASRAWGPGAQETQYF,TGCGCCAGCAGAGCTTGGGGCCCAGGGGCACAAGAGACCCAGTACTTC
TRBV6-5,TRBJ2-3,.,few,CASSYSNSGDTQYF,TGTGCCAGCAGTTACTCAAATTCCGGGGATACGCAGTATTTT
TRBV5-1,TRBJ2-7,.,.,CASSVDSEYEQYF,TGCGCCAGCAGCGTGGACAGCGAGTACGAGCAGTACTTC
TRBV27,TRBJ2-1,.,.,CASSSATSNEQFF,TGTGCCAGCAGTTCCGCCACCTCCAATGAGCAGTTCTTC
TRBV27,TRBJ2-1,.,.,CASRLVYSSYNEQFF,TGTGCCAGCAGGCTGGTATACAGCTCCTACAATGAGCAGTTCTTC